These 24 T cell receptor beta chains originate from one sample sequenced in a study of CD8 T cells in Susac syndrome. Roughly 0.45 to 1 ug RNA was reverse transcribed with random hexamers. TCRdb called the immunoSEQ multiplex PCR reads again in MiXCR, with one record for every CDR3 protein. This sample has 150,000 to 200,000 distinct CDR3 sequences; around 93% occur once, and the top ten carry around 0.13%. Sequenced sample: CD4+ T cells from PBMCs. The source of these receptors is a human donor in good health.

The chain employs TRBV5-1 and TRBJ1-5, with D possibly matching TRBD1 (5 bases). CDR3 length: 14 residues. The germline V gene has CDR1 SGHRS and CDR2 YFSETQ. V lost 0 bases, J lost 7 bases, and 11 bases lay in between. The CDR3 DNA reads TGCGCCAGCAGCTTGGAGGGGCAAGGGCAGCCCCAGCATTTT. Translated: CASSLEGQGQPQHF.

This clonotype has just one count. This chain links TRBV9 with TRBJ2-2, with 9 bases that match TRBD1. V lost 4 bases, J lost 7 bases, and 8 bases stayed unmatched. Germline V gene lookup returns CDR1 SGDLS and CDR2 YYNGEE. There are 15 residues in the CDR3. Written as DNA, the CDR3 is TGTGCCAGCAGCACCCGGGACAGGGAAGTCGGGGAGCTGTTTTTT. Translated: CASSTRDREVGELFF.

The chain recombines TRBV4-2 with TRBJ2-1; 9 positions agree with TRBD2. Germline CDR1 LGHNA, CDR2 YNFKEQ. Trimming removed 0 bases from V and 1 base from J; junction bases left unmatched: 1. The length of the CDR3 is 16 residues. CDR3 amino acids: CASSQDLAGSYNEQFF. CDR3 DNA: TGTGCCAGCAGCCAAGACCTAGCGGGGTCCTACAATGAGCAGTTCTTC.

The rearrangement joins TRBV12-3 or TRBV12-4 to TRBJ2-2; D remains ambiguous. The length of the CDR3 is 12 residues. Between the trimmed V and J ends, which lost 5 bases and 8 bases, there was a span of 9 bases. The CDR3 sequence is CASSAMGGELFF. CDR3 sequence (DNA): TGTGCCAGCAGTGCTATGGGGGGGGAGCTGTTTTTT.

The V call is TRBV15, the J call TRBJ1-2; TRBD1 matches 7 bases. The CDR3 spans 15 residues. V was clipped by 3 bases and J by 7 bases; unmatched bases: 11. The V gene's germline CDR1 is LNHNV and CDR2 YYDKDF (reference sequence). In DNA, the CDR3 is TGTGCCACCAGCAGGCGTACAGGGGAAGGCGGTGGCTACACCTTC. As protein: CATSRRTGEGGGYTF.

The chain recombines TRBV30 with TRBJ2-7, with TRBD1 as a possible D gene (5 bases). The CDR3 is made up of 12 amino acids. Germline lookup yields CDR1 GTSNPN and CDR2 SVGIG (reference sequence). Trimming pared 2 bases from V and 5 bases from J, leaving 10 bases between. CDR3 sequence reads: CAWSRTRDEQYF. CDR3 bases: TGTGCCTGGAGTCGTACCAGGGACGAGCAGTACTTC.

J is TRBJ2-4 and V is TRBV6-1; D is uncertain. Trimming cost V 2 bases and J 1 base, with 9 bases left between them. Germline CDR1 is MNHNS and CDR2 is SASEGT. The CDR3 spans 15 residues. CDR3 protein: CASSEITAAKNIQYF. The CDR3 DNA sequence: TGTGCCAGCAGTGAAATAACAGCCGCCAAAAACATTCAGTACTTC.

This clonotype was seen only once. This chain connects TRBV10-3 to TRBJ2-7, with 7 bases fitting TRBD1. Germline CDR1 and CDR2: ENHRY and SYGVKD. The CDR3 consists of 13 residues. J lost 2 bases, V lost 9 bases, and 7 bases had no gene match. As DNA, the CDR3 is TGTGCCATAAAGGACAGGCCCGCCTACGAGCAGTACTTC. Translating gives CAIKDRPAYEQYF.

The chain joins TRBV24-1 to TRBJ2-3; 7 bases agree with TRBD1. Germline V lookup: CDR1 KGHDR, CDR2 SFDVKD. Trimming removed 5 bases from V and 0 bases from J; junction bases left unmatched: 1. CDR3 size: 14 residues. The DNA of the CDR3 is TGTGCCACCAGTGTGGGACAGAGCACAGATACGCAGTATTTT. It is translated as CATSVGQSTDTQYF.

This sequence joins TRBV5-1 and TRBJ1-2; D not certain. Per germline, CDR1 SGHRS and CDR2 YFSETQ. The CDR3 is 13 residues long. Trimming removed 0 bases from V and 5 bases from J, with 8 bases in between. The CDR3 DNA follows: TGCGCCAGCAGCTTGGAAAACCTATATGGCTACACCTTC. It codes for CASSLENLYGYTF. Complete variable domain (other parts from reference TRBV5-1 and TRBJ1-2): KAGVTQTPRYLIKTRGQQVTLSCSPISGHRSVSWYQQTPGQGLQFLFEYFSETQRNKGNFPGRFSGRQFSNSRSEMNVSTLELGDSALYLCASSLENLYGYTFGSGTRLTVV.

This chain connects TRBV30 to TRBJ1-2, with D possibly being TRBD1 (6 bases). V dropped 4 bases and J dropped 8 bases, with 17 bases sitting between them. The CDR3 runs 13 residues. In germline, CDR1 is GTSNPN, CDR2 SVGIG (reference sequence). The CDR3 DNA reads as TGTGCCTGGACCCCCGGGGGGGCGCGGGGCTACACCTTC. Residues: CAWTPGGARGYTF.

DNA of the CDR3: TGTGCCAGCAGTCTAGGGGGGAACCGGAACACTGAAGCTTTCTTT. Its translation: CASSLGGNRNTEAFF. The rearrangement links TRBV28 to TRBJ1-1; perhaps TRBD1 as D (6 bases). Germline-derived CDR1 and CDR2 are MDHEN and SYDVKM. The V and J ends lost 5 bases and 1 base respectively, with 14 bases between them. CDR3 length: 15 residues.

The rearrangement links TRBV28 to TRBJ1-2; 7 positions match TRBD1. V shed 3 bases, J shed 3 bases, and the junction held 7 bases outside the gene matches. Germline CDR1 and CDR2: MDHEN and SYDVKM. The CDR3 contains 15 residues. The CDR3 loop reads CASSFEGQGDYGYTF. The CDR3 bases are TGTGCCAGCAGTTTTGAGGGGCAGGGGGACTATGGCTACACCTTC.

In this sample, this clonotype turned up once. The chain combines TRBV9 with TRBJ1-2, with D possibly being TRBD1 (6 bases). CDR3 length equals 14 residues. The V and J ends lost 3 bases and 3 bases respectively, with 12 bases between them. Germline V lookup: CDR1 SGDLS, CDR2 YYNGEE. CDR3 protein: CASSERQGHYGYTF. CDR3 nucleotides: TGTGCCAGCAGCGAGAGGCAGGGGCACTATGGCTACACCTTC.

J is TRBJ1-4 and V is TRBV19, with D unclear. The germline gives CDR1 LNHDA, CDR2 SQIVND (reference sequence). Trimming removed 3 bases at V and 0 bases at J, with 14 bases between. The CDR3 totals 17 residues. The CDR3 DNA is TGTGCCAGTAGTATCCGGGCCAGCTCGTCAACTAATGAAAAACTGTTTTTT. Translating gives CASSIRASSSTNEKLFF.

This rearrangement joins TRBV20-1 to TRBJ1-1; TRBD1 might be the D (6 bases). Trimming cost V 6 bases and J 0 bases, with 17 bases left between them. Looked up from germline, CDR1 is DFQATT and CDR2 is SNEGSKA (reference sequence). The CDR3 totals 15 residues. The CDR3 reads CSAGRGASLNTEAFF. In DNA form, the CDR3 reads TGCAGTGCGGGACGGGGGGCGAGTTTGAACACTGAAGCTTTCTTT.

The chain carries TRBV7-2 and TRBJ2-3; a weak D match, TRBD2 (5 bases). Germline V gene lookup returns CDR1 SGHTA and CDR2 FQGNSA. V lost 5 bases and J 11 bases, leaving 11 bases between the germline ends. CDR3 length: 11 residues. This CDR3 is CASSPEDRQYF. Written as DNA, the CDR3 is TGTGCCAGCAGCCCGGAGGACCGGCAGTATTTT.

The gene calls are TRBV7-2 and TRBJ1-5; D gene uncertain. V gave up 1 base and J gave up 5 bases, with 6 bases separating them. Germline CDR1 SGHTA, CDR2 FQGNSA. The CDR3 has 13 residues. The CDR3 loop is CASSLGAYQPQHF. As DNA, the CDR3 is TGTGCCAGCAGCTTAGGGGCTTATCAGCCCCAGCATTTT.

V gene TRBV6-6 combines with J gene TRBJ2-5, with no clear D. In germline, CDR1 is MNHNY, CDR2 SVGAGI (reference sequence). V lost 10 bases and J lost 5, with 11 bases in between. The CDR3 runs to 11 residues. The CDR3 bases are TGTGCCATCGCGTCGTCCGAGACCCAGTACTTC. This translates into CAIASSETQYF.

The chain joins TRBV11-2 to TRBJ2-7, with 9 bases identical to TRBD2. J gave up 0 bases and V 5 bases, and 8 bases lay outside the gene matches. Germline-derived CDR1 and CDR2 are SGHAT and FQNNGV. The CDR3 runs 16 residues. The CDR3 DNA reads TGTGCCAGCAGCCCCGGGGCTAGCGGGGTCTCCTACGAGCAGTACTTC. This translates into CASSPGASGVSYEQYF. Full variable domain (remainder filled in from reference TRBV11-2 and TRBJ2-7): EAGVAQSPRYKIIEKRQSVAFWCNPISGHATLYWYQQILGQGPKLLIQFQNNGVVDDSQLPKDRFSAERLKGVDSTLKIQPAKLEDSAVYLCASSPGASGVSYEQYFGPGTRLTVT.

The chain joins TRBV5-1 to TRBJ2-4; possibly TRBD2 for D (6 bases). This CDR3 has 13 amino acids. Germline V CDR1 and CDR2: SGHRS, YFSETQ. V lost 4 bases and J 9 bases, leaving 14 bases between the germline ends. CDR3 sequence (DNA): TGCGCCAGCAGCCCGCCCGGGGGTGGCATTCAGTACTTC. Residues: CASSPPGGGIQYF.

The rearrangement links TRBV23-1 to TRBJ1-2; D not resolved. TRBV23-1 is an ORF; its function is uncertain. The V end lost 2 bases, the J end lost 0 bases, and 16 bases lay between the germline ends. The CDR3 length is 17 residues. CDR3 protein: CASSQIRTDVANYGYTF. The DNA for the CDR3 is TGCGCCAGCAGTCAAATTCGGACGGATGTAGCTAACTATGGCTACACCTTC.

The CDR3 is CASSLAATATYEQYF. DNA of the CDR3: TGTGCCAGCAGCTTAGCCGCGACGGCAACCTACGAGCAGTACTTC. V and J are TRBV11-2 and TRBJ2-7; D is unclear. Trimming took 1 base from V and 2 from J, leaving 12 bases between them. CDR1 SGHAT and CDR2 FQNNGV come from the germline V gene. The CDR3 is 15 amino acids.

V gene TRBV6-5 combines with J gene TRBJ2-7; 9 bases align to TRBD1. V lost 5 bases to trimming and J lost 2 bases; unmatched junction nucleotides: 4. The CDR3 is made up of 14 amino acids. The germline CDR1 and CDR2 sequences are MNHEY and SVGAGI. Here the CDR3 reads CASSHRDRAYEQYF. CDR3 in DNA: TGTGCCAGCAGTCACCGGGACAGGGCCTACGAGCAGTACTTC.